These 23 T cell receptor beta chains came from one sample sequenced in a study of OX40 agonist ivuxolimab in advanced cancers. Clones were sequenced by immunoSEQ multiplex PCR, and TCRdb holds only the in-frame ones, with some missing. The table has about 38,000 clones, around 85% seen once. The specimen was CD4+ or CD8+ T cells sorted from blood, collected in a trial of the OX40 agonist ivuxolimab. The receptors here all came from an adult with an advanced solid tumor such as melanoma, head and neck, liver or kidney cancer.

V is TRBV7-9 and J is TRBJ2-5; 9 nucleotides match TRBD1. The V gene end was trimmed by 2 bases and the J gene end by 2 bases; junction bases not matched to a gene: 6. The CDR3 contains 16 residues. Germline V CDR1 and CDR2: SEHNR, FQNEAQ (reference sequence). CDR3 protein: CASSLRGDRVQETQYF. The DNA for the CDR3 is TGTGCCAGCAGCTTAAGAGGGGACAGGGTACAAGAGACCCAGTACTTC.

V usage is TRBV7-8 and J usage is TRBJ1-6; 11 bases are a match to TRBD1. CDR1 and CDR2 from the germline V gene are SGHVS and FQNEAQ. The V segment lost 6 bases and the J segment 9 bases; nucleotides outside the gene matches: 10. The CDR3 length is 16 residues. Here the CDR3 DNA reads TGTGCCAGCAGACCTGAGCCGGGACAGGGGGTTTCACCCCTCCACTTT. It translates to CASRPEPGQGVSPLHF.

The chain links TRBV7-8 to TRBJ2-1, with D tentatively TRBD2 (5 bases). V was trimmed by 0 bases and J by 10 bases, leaving 13 bases between them. CDR1 and CDR2 from the germline V gene are SGHVS and FQNEAQ. The CDR3 spans 14 residues. The CDR3 DNA follows: TGTGCCAGCAGCTTAGCCCCCGGACTTTACGAGCAGTTCTTC. Amino acids: CASSLAPGLYEQFF. Complete variable domain (other parts from reference TRBV7-8 and TRBJ2-1): GAGVSQSPRYKVAKRGQDVALRCDPISGHVSLFWYQQALGQGPEFLTYFQNEAQLDKSGLPSDRFFAERPEGSVSTLKIQRTQQEDSAVYLCASSLAPGLYEQFFGPGTRLTVL.

This chain joins TRBV6-1 and TRBJ1-5, with D hard to call. CDR1 and CDR2 from the germline V gene are MNHNS and SASEGT. The V and J ends lost 1 base and 9 bases respectively, with 10 bases between them. This CDR3 is built from 13 residues. In DNA form, the CDR3 reads TGTGCCAGCAGTGAAGAGGACCCGGGGCCCCAGCATTTT. Translated, it gives CASSEEDPGPQHF.

This chain joins TRBV7-2 and TRBJ2-2, with D tentatively TRBD1 (5 bases). This CDR3 has 15 amino acids. Germline V gives CDR1 SGHTA, CDR2 FQGNSA. V lost 4 bases and J lost 6, with 15 bases in between. CDR3 loop: CASSSSASGSGELFF. The DNA for the CDR3 is TGTGCCAGCAGCTCAAGCGCATCAGGGTCCGGGGAGCTGTTTTTT.

This clone was counted once. This sequence joins TRBV6-1 and TRBJ1-3, with D uncertain. The CDR3 sequence is 12 residues long. Trimming took off 1 base at V and 8 bases at J, with 6 bases between the two ends. Germline V gene lookup returns CDR1 MNHNS and CDR2 SASEGT. In nucleotides, the CDR3 is TGTGCCAGCAGTGAAGTAGGATACACCATATATTTT. Its protein is CASSEVGYTIYF.

This clone was picked up a small number of times. The CDR3 loop is CASSEATGGGYTF. The CDR3 DNA reads as TGTGCCAGCAGTGAAGCTACAGGGGGAGGCTACACCTTC. The chain employs TRBV6-1 and TRBJ1-2; 8 nucleotides match TRBD1. The V gene's germline CDR1 is MNHNS and CDR2 SASEGT. There are 13 residues in the CDR3. V lost 0 bases and J lost 8; bases outside the gene matches: 2.

This clone was found once. The V call is TRBV15, the J call TRBJ2-1, with 8 bases identical to TRBD2. CDR3 length: 15 residues. Germline V gives CDR1 LNHNV, CDR2 YYDKDF (reference sequence). V lost 6 bases to trimming and J lost 7 bases; unmatched junction nucleotides: 11. This chain's CDR3 is CATSHSAGGWNEQFF. The CDR3 DNA is TGTGCCACCAGTCATTCGGCGGGAGGTTGGAATGAGCAGTTCTTC.

This clone has more than one count but fewer than ten. The V call is TRBV7-9, the J call TRBJ1-3; possible D gene TRBD1, 5 bases. Between the trimmed V and J ends, which lost 4 bases and 3 bases, there was a span of 13 bases. CDR1 is SEHNR and CDR2 is FQNEAQ in the germline V gene (reference sequence). The CDR3 covers 15 residues. Written as DNA, the CDR3 is TGTGCCAGCAGCTCGGGACCTTCAGGTGGAAACACCATATATTTT. Its translation is CASSSGPSGGNTIYF.

The gene calls are TRBV27 and TRBJ1-5; D might be TRBD1 (5 bases). Per the germline V gene, CDR1 is MNHEY and CDR2 is SMNVEV (reference sequence). This CDR3 comprises 14 residues. Between the trimmed V and J ends, which lost 6 bases and 7 bases, there was a span of 16 bases. This chain's CDR3 is CASSTPYGGQPQHF. The CDR3 DNA is TGTGCCAGCAGCACACCTTATGGGGGGCAGCCCCAGCATTTT.

V and J are TRBV6-1 and TRBJ2-1, with 9 positions matching TRBD2. The CDR3 is made up of 15 amino acids. From germline, CDR1 is MNHNS and CDR2 SASEGT. V lost 1 base, J lost 9 bases, and 7 bases stayed unmatched. CDR3 residues: CASSEEVAGATEQFF. CDR3 DNA sequence: TGTGCCAGCAGTGAAGAGGTAGCGGGAGCGACTGAGCAGTTCTTC.

The chain recombines TRBV5-1 with TRBJ1-4; 11 bases agree with TRBD1. CDR3 length equals 15 residues. The ends lost 4 bases at V and 5 bases at J; junction bases unmatched: 4. The germline gives CDR1 SGHRS, CDR2 YFSETQ. Here the CDR3 DNA reads TGCGCCAGCAGCCCGGGACAGGGGGGAAATGAAAAACTGTTTTTT. Amino acid sequence: CASSPGQGGNEKLFF.

The rearrangement links TRBV6-6 to TRBJ1-1; TRBD1 might be the D (6 bases). The CDR3 runs to 16 residues. Between the trimmed V and J ends, which lost 2 bases and 1 base, there was a span of 14 bases. The germline gives CDR1 MNHNY, CDR2 SVGAGI (reference sequence). The CDR3 region is CASSYPQGGWNTEAFF. The DNA of the CDR3 is TGTGCCAGCAGTTACCCACAGGGCGGATGGAACACTGAAGCTTTCTTT.

The chain combines TRBV29-1 with TRBJ1-3; D ambiguous. V was trimmed by 6 bases and J by 0 bases, leaving 9 bases between them. This CDR3 contains 13 residues. Per the germline V gene, CDR1 is SQVTM and CDR2 is ANQGSEA. In nucleotides, the CDR3 is TGCAGCGTCCTAGATATCTCTGGAAACACCATATATTTT. Its translation: CSVLDISGNTIYF.

The rearrangement joins TRBV18 to TRBJ2-3; 11 nucleotides align to TRBD2. Germline V gives CDR1 KGHSH, CDR2 LQKENI. There are 16 residues in the CDR3. Trimming cost V 3 bases and J 6 bases; bases outside gene matches: 8. CDR3 nucleotides: TGTGCCAGCTCACCGGGACTAGCGGCTCGAGGGGATACGCAGTATTTT. Its protein is CASSPGLAARGDTQYF. Based on the CDR3 plus reference TRBV18 and TRBJ2-3, the full variable domain is NAGVMQNPRHLVRRRGQEARLRCSPMKGHSHVYWYRQLPEEGLKFMVYLQKENIIDESGMPKERFSAEFPKEGPSILRIQQVVRGDSAAYFCASSPGLAARGDTQYFGPGTRLTVL.

The J gene is TRBJ1-2, the V gene TRBV6-5; possibly TRBD1 for D (6 bases). Germline lookup yields CDR1 MNHEY and CDR2 SVGAGI. V lost 5 bases and J 6 bases, leaving 16 bases between the germline ends. The CDR3 is 14 amino acids. The CDR3 sequence is CASSESGALNGYTF. Written as DNA, the CDR3 is TGTGCCAGCAGTGAGTCGGGGGCCCTCAATGGCTACACCTTC.

The chain joins TRBV18 to TRBJ1-4, with D perhaps matching TRBD1 (5 bases). V dropped 6 bases and J dropped 3 bases, with 14 bases sitting between them. There are 15 residues in the CDR3. Germline values: CDR1 KGHSH, CDR2 LQKENI. In DNA, the CDR3 is TGTGCCAGCTCTCAGGCAGGGCGGCCTAATGAAAAACTGTTTTTT. Protein: CASSQAGRPNEKLFF.

This chain uses TRBV2 with TRBJ1-2, with D unclear. In germline, CDR1 is SNHLY, CDR2 FYNNEI. The CDR3 loop spans 11 amino acids. Deletions cut 8 bases from V and 7 bases from J, with 11 bases between. The CDR3 DNA reads as TGTGCCAGCGGCGGGGTACGTGGCTACACCTTC. The encoded protein is CASGGVRGYTF.

The chain uses TRBV21-1 and TRBJ2-7; the table assigns TRBD1, which was not confirmed against the DNA. TRBV21-1 is reported as a pseudogene. The CDR3 runs 13 residues. CDR3 sequence: CASSKAQDYEQYF. CDR3 bases: TGTGCCAGCAGCAAAGCGCAGGACTACGAGCAGTACTTC.

This clone was picked up a small number of times. This sequence joins TRBV30 and TRBJ1-5; no definite D call. CDR1 and CDR2 from the germline V gene are GTSNPN and SVGIG (reference sequence). The V end was cut by 8 bases, the J end by 4 bases, with 9 bases between. The CDR3 has 11 residues. The CDR3 is CAHPGNQPQHF. CDR3 in DNA: TGTGCCCACCCGGGGAATCAGCCCCAGCATTTT. The variable domain in full, completed from reference TRBV30 and TRBJ1-5, reads SQTIHQWPATLVQPVGSPLSLECTVEGTSNPNLYWYRQAAGRGLQLLFYSVGIGQISSEVPQNLSASRPQDRQFILSSKKLLLSDSGFYLCAHPGNQPQHFGDGTRLSIL.

V is TRBV5-8 and J is TRBJ2-7; the D is unclear. Germline CDR1 SGHTS, CDR2 YDEGEE. The CDR3 totals 15 residues. Trimming cost V 0 bases and J 1 base, with 11 bases left between them. CDR3 in amino acids: CASSLEFASSYEQYF. For the CDR3, the DNA is TGTGCCAGCAGCTTGGAGTTTGCATCTTCCTACGAGCAGTACTTC.

The rearrangement joins TRBV29-1 to TRBJ2-1, with 9 bases aligning to TRBD2. The J segment lost 6 bases and the V segment lost 5 bases, leaving 5 bases of the junction unmatched. The CDR3 is made up of 13 amino acids. The V gene's germline CDR1 is SQVTM and CDR2 ANQGSEA. CDR3 in DNA: TGCAGCGTTTACCCGACTAGCGGCAATGAGCAGTTCTTC. Amino acids: CSVYPTSGNEQFF.

This chain joins TRBV29-1 and TRBJ1-1; 9 nucleotides agree with TRBD1. After removal of 6 bases from V and 6 bases from J, the junction contained 8 bases not matched to a gene. CDR3 length: 13 residues. CDR1 and CDR2 (germline): SQVTM, ANQGSEA. The CDR3 sequence: CSVSPQGAPEAFF. In DNA, the CDR3 is TGCAGCGTCAGCCCACAGGGGGCCCCTGAAGCTTTCTTT.